Listed below are T cell receptor beta chains from one sample, sequenced in a study of cytomegalovirus exposure and HLA in healthy donors. Using immunoSEQ multiplex PCR, the repertoire was profiled, and TCRdb retains in-frame clones only, with some absent. The sample includes 200,000 or so clones. The sequenced sample was PBMCs. The receptor source for this set is a boy aged 5-17 years in good health and CMV-seronegative. Each CDR3 is given without its conserved first and last residue.

v_gene	j_gene	CDR3aa
TRBV7-3	TRBJ2-6	ASSPRASAGGSGANVLT
TRBV5-1	TRBJ1-4	ASSYTGGHNEKLF
TRBV6-5	TRBJ2-1	ASRPQGAHNEQF
TRBV5-4	TRBJ2-7	ASSLRGGGPYEQY
TRBV6-1	TRBJ1-2	ASSPFQGSYGYT
TRBV11-3	TRBJ2-2	ASSPRTSEVGELF
TRBV7-8	TRBJ1-1	ASSLTRQGAGHTEAF
TRBV28	TRBJ1-2	ASSLIEGTGLLMDGYT
TRBV27	TRBJ1-2	ASSAYTGPLKVYGYT
TRBV6-1	TRBJ2-7	ASIAGSSYEQY
TRBV28	TRBJ1-2	ASTSMESYGYT
TRBV28	TRBJ2-1	ASSPAGGRVF
TRBV30	TRBJ2-2	AWSETVTGELF
TRBV5-1	TRBJ2-7	ASSIRPMEGPSSYEQY
TRBV21-1	TRBJ2-5	ASSKAPRTRGETQY
TRBV7-2	TRBJ1-1	ASSSGTAYHMNTEAF
TRBV2	TRBJ2-5	ASRTGTAGETQY
TRBV7-7	TRBJ2-7	ASSSYPSGSYEQY
TRBV5-5	.	ASSSSGQPFPYEQY
TRBV7-6	TRBJ2-6	ASSHLTRLVPYPGANVLT
TRBV5-1	TRBJ2-7	ASSLGTGGIYEQY
TRBV29-1	TRBJ2-2	SAPGQGGVGAGELF
TRBV7-9	TRBJ1-1	ASRLRGTYTEAF
TRBV30	TRBJ1-5	AWSVSSDSSNQPQH
TRBV5-1	TRBJ2-7	ASSLTRQGAASYEQY
TRBV7-9	TRBJ2-5	ASSQPTGGQETQY
TRBV5-6	TRBJ2-1	ASSLAASGGRYNEQF
TRBV11-2	TRBJ1-3	ASSSRQGGADTIY
TRBV5-1	TRBJ2-1	ASSLAGTGPNEQF
TRBV7-9	TRBJ2-5	ASSDPGLAGLWRETQY
TRBV27	TRBJ2-1	ASSLRQGSRYNEQF
TRBV30	.	AWSVGWGQGPYEQY
TRBV2	TRBJ1-1	ASSGQRNTEAF
TRBV9	TRBJ2-1	ASKLDEQF
TRBV4-3	TRBJ2-7	ASSRGQGGYEQY
TRBV9	TRBJ1-2	ASSYTIRENYGYT
TRBV7-3	TRBJ2-2	ASSLTGRGRNTGELF
TRBV18	TRBJ1-1	ASSPYRQGVDTEAF
TRBV28	TRBJ2-2	ASSWTGGGNTGELF
TRBV4-3	TRBJ1-5	ASSQDTGMGQPQH
TRBV7-9	TRBJ2-3	ASSARDTRGADTQY
TRBV2	TRBJ2-7	AIIRGGPSSYEQY
TRBV11-2	TRBJ2-7	ASSTPLVPGGKTSYEQY
TRBV11-2	TRBJ2-3	ASTYGSGGAGDTQY
TRBV13	TRBJ2-1	ASSLGRAYGDEQF
TRBV19	TRBJ1-1	ASSIDQGYTEAF
TRBV7-3	TRBJ2-3	ASSLSKYTDTQY
TRBV14	TRBJ1-2	ASSQLPQGGYT
TRBV4-1	TRBJ1-1	ASSQGASTEAF
TRBV5-4	TRBJ1-2	ASRPTGPGGGYT
TRBV11-2	TRBJ2-7	ASSYTSGGLSYEQY
TRBV5-5	TRBJ1-5	ASSLGGGNQPQH
TRBV27	TRBJ1-1	ASSLSAGAQRRTEAF
TRBV28	TRBJ1-2	ASIFRPRQGGYT
TRBV7-2	TRBJ2-5	ASSLGRGGGARETQY